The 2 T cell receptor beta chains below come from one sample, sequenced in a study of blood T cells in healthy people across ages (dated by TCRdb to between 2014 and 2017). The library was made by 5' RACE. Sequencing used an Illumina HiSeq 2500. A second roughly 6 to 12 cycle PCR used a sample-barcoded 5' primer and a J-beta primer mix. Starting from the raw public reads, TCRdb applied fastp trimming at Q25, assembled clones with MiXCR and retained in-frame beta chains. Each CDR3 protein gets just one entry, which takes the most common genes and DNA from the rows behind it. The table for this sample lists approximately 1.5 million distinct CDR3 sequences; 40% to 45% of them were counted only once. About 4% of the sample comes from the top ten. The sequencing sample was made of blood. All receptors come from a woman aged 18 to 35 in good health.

Here the CDR3 DNA reads TGTGCCAGCAGCACAACCGGGACCGAGTCCCACGAGCAGTACTTC. Amino acids: CASSTTGTESHEQYF. The chain couples TRBV7-2 to TRBJ2-4; perhaps D is TRBD1 or TRBD2 (5 bases each). Near its end, the DNA agrees better with TRBJ2-7, so the J call may be wrong. Germline loops: CDR1 SGHTA, CDR2 FQGNSA. This CDR3 spans 15 amino acids.

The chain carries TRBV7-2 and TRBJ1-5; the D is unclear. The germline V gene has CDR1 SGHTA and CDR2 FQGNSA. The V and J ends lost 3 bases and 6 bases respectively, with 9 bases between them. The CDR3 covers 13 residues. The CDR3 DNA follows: TGTGCCAGCAGCTTGCAGAGGACTCAGCCCCAGCATTTT. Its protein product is CASSLQRTQPQHF.